The 12 T cell receptor beta chains below come from one sample, sequenced in a study of blood T cell repertoires in COVID-19. TCRdb's table, derived via immunoSEQ multiplex PCR, lists solely in-frame clones and lacks some. The table has 150,000 to 200,000 clones, 89% seen once; the top ten hold 2.5% to 3%. Specimen: peripheral blood. These receptors all come from a man aged 55 to 70 with acute or convalescent COVID-19.

V is TRBV5-4 and J is TRBJ2-3; tentatively, D is TRBD1 (5 bases). With 1 base removed from V and 2 bases from J, the gap between germline ends came to 8 bases. CDR1 and CDR2 (germline): SGHNT, YYREEE (reference sequence). This CDR3 is 14 amino acids long. CDR3 sequence: CASSLFRVTDTQYF. DNA for the CDR3: TGTGCCAGCAGCTTGTTCAGGGTCACAGATACGCAGTATTTT.

This chain joins TRBV27 and TRBJ2-1; D ambiguous. CDR1 is MNHEY and CDR2 is SMNVEV in the germline V gene (reference sequence). This CDR3 has 14 residues. The germline V and J ends were trimmed by 5 bases and 7 bases, with 15 bases remaining between them. This CDR3 reads CASSITRIGNEQFF. The DNA of the CDR3 is TGTGCCAGCAGTATAACACGAATCGGGAATGAGCAGTTCTTC.

The CDR3 loop is CASSVGTGTSGGPYNEQFF. CDR3 bases: TGTGCCAGCAGCGTAGGTACCGGGACTAGCGGGGGCCCCTACAATGAGCAGTTCTTC. The J gene is TRBJ2-1, the V gene TRBV7-9; 14 bases are a match to TRBD2. Trimming removed 5 bases from V and 2 bases from J; junction bases left unmatched: 11. The germline V gene encodes CDR1 SEHNR and CDR2 FQNEAQ (reference sequence). The CDR3 has 19 residues.

This chain connects TRBV5-1 to TRBJ2-1; 9 bases match TRBD2. The length of the CDR3 is 15 residues. V dropped 7 bases and J dropped 4; count of bases not matched to a gene: 9. Germline V gives CDR1 SGHRS, CDR2 YFSETQ. CDR3 region: CASGRSGGKYNEQFF. The CDR3 DNA follows: TGCGCCAGCGGACGTAGCGGGGGAAAATACAATGAGCAGTTCTTC.

With respect to this clone: A junction end diverges from the germline sequence, so it may reflect a read error. The chain links TRBV5-1 to TRBJ2-1; a possible D gene is TRBD1 (5 bases). The CDR3 is 20 residues long. The germline gives CDR1 SGHRS, CDR2 YFSETQ. The CDR3 region is CASSLMGPLLTAPLYNEQFF. The CDR3 nucleotides read TGCGCCAGTAGCTTGATGGGGCCACTGCTGACTGCTCCCCTATACAATGAGCAGTTCTTC.

This clone showed up just a few times. The V call is TRBV5-1, the J call TRBJ2-1, with TRBD2 matching over 14 bases. J lost 3 bases, V lost 4 bases, and 12 bases had no gene match. Germline V gene lookup returns CDR1 SGHRS and CDR2 YFSETQ. The CDR3 is 19 amino acids. CDR3 coding DNA: TGCGCCAGCAGCCCCTATGGGACTAGCGGGGGCCCGAGCTACAATGAGCAGTTCTTC. Its translation: CASSPYGTSGGPSYNEQFF.

The chain is built from TRBV21-1 and TRBJ1-1; the table's D call, TRBD1, was not checked against the DNA. TRBV21-1 is a pseudogene. There are 14 residues in the CDR3. Written as DNA, the CDR3 is TGTGCCAGCAGCAAGGGGGCCCTGGGGACTGAAGCTTTCTTT. It encodes CASSKGALGTEAFF.

This chain connects TRBV5-6 to TRBJ2-6; 8 bases line up with TRBD1. Germline lookup yields CDR1 SGHDT and CDR2 YYEEEE. V lost 0 bases, J lost 1 base, and 6 bases stayed unmatched. The CDR3 length is 18 residues. CDR3 loop: CASSLVGTGSSGANVLTF. Written as DNA, the CDR3 is TGTGCCAGCAGCTTGGTTGGGACAGGATCATCTGGGGCCAACGTCCTGACTTTC.

V and J are TRBV18 and TRBJ2-7, with D tentatively TRBD1 (6 bases). This CDR3 contains 16 residues. Germline lookup yields CDR1 KGHSH and CDR2 LQKENI. V was cut by 2 bases and J by 0 bases, with 14 bases left in between. CDR3 in DNA: TGTGCCAGCTCACCAACCAACAGGGCCCACTCCTACGAGCAGTACTTC. Its protein is CASSPTNRAHSYEQYF.

The V call is TRBV7-3, the J call TRBJ2-3; 9 bases align to TRBD2. Losses at the gene ends were 3 bases for V and 1 base for J; bases not matched to a gene: 14. From germline, CDR1 is SGHTA and CDR2 FQGTGA. The CDR3 sequence is 19 residues long. CDR3 DNA: TGTGCCAGCAGCTTCGGGGGGATTAGCGGGGGCCCTGGCACAGATACGCAGTATTTT. Translating it yields CASSFGGISGGPGTDTQYF.

J is TRBJ2-3 and V is TRBV11-2; no clear D. Germline lookup yields CDR1 SGHAT and CDR2 FQNNGV. V was trimmed by 4 bases and J by 10 bases, leaving 18 bases between them. The CDR3 is made up of 14 amino acids. CDR3 protein: CASSSLERTQAQYF. The CDR3 DNA reads as TGTGCCAGCAGCTCCCTCGAGCGAACACAAGCGCAGTATTTT.

This chain joins TRBV2 and TRBJ2-7; TRBD2 might be the D (6 bases). Trimming removed 4 bases from V and 3 bases from J, with 13 bases in between. Germline V gene data show CDR1 as SNHLY and CDR2 as FYNNEI. CDR3 size: 14 residues. The DNA for the CDR3 is TGTGCCAGCAGTGGGGGAGGACAAAACTACGAGCAGTACTTC. Translation: CASSGGGQNYEQYF. Full variable domain (missing parts from reference TRBV2 and TRBJ2-7): EPEVTQTPSHQVTQMGQEVILRCVPISNHLYFYWYRQILGQKVEFLVSFYNNEISEKSEIFDDQFSVERPDGSNFTLKIRSTKLEDSAMYFCASSGGGQNYEQYFGPGTRLTVT.